This T cell receptor (beta chain) was documented in a study of persistence of HIV-infected CD4 T cells (TCRdb year 2020). For the wider study: The study isolated CMV- and HIV-1 Gag-responding CD4+ T cells from ART-treated individuals to examine antigen-driven clonal expansion of HIV-1-infected cells. Suppressive ART had been received by participants for a median of roughly 8 years. For the TCR cluster analysis across participants, about 8 participants were included for CMV and about seven participants for Gag. TCRbeta sequencing assessed the clonality of all cells in each sorted population, while proviral sequencing assessed the clonality of infected cells. Apart from a couple of participants who underwent leukapheresis at a single time point, peripheral blood samples of up to roughly 200 mL were collected from participants at multiple time points.

A word on this clone: It lacks a known antigen. Base qualities were left out, and no much larger clone turns up one base away.

The immunoSEQ hsTCRB assay version 4 in survey mode was used to sequence TCRbeta repertoires from genomic DNA. For TCRbeta sequencing, genomic DNA was diluted to roughly 10 ng/uL, and up to 1 ug was used per sample. As for the authors' bioinformatics: TCRbeta data were analyzed in ImmunoSeq Analyzer 3.0, with diversity computed on productive nucleotide rearrangements. The improved Chao index was used to estimate lower-bound TCR diversity, and the Gini coefficient was used to estimate clonality using the Immunarch R package. Different nucleotide rearrangements encoding the same CDR3beta amino acid sequence were counted as distinct clonotypes. Differential abundance analysis identified TCRbeta sequences significantly enriched in antigen-responding cells relative to anti-CD3/anti-CD28-activated cells. Using predicted peptide-MHC specificity as the basis, GLIPH2 grouped TCRs into clusters, both for each participant individually and for the merged data sets that combined participants. The clones in this table, taken by TCRdb from immuneACCESS, are in-frame only. Not every clone is retained; where verified, under half of the shortfall comes from an unresolved V gene, and the cause of the rest is unknown. V, J and clone size are those of that table, while D and trimming were read from the DNA. The sample table records 25,000 to 30,000 clones; 78% of these occur just once. The leading ten clones occupy less than 0.95% of the sample.

The treatment or condition label corresponds to: suppressive antiretroviral therapy. Lysates of CMV-infected fibroblasts were used at 9 to 10 ug/mL for cell stimulation. Memory populations depleted of antigen-responding cells were obtained by sorting nonresponding CD40L-negative CD69-negative CD45RO-high memory CD4+ T cells. Participants were HIV-1-infected adults who started suppressive ART during chronic infection. Participants had undetectable plasma HIV-1 RNA below 50 copies/mL for at least 4 years. To be included, participants needed a CD4+ T cell count above 400 cells/uL and a positive CMV serology. Before stimulation, PBMCs were isolated using density centrifugation and then depleted of CD8+ T cells. For 18 hours, CD8-depleted PBMCs were stimulated with anti-CD28/CD49d costimulation, a CD40-blocking antibody, and enfuvirtide, which was added to prevent new infections. Sorting was done on either a Beckman Coulter MoFlo Legacy or an XDP sorter, and propidium iodide was used to exclude dead cells. Genomic DNA was extracted using the QIAamp DNA Mini Kit for samples with more than one million cells and using the Quick-DNA Microprep Kit for all other samples.

On the study overall, not on this receptor specifically: TCRbeta richness in CMV- and Gag-responding cells was significantly lower than in anti-CD3/anti-CD28-responding cells; CMV-responding cells had higher oligoclonality than CD3/CD28-stimulated and Gag-responding cells. Only a small number of individuals took part in the study, and only a limited range of antigens was tested. Within the same sorted populations, TCR oligoclonality correlated with proviral oligoclonality. Enrichment of degenerate expanded CDR3beta sequences was found in antigen-responding cells, suggesting convergent selection of CD4+ responses to CMV and Gag. Because the TCR analyses were done in bulk, restricting them to just the rare CMV-responding cells that actually carried HIV-1 proviruses was not possible.

The germline V gene gives CDR1 as SGHRS and CDR2 as YFSETQ. V and J are truncated by 2 bases and 2 bases respectively, leaving an intervening sequence of 13 bases. Reading from cysteine to phenylalanine, the CDR3 counts 15 amino acids. Only the CDR3 portion is preserved as DNA: 45 bases, with reading frame beginning at the first base. Recombination connected TRBV5-1 to TRBJ1-1, with the D gene call left open. The TCR originated in an adult woman with HIV who was CMV-seropositive. Material: CD4+ T cells sorted from PBMCs after 18-hour stimulation, obtained from a patient who received antiretroviral therapy. The cell subset or site label, as the study defines it: CD40L-CD69- CD45RO-high memory CD4 T cells not responding to CMV lysate. The CDR3: CASSLTIRANTEAFF. The nucleotides are TGCGCCAGCAGCTTAACTATACGGGCAAACACTGAAGCTTTCTTT.